These 26 T cell receptor beta chains originate from one sample sequenced in a study of Ad26.COV2.S vaccination and SARS-CoV-2 variants. The treatment is: some 20 received Ad26.COV2.S at low or high dose, single or two shots; several received placebo; per-sample allocation not given. On day 63 after the first injection, vaccine and placebo recipients gave samples. Profiled with immunoSEQ multiplex PCR; TCRdb holds only in-frame clones, not every one. The sample contains 450,000 to 550,000 clones, 80% to 90% of which appear only once. The sequenced sample was peripheral blood, obtained in a trial of Ad26.COV2.S vaccine versus placebo. Every receptor here comes from a person between 18 and 65 years old who received the Ad26.COV2.S COVID-19 vaccine or a placebo.

This clone was found once. This sequence joins TRBV27 and TRBJ2-7; 7 bases are shared with TRBD1. Germline trimming cut 6 bases from V and 3 bases from J; bases unmatched to any gene: 20. The CDR3 sequence is 18 residues long. The germline CDR1 and CDR2 sequences are MNHEY and SMNVEV (reference sequence). The CDR3 coding sequence is TGTGCCAGCAGGAACCGACAGGGCTGGGGTATGAACGGCTACGAGCAGTACTTC. Translation gives CASRNRQGWGMNGYEQYF.

The J gene is TRBJ2-2, the V gene TRBV19; D possibly corresponds to TRBD2 (6 bases). V shed 6 bases and J shed 7 bases, with 18 bases lying between them. Germline V lookup: CDR1 LNHDA, CDR2 SQIVND (reference sequence). The CDR3 length is 15 residues. Written as DNA, the CDR3 is TGTGCCAGTAGGGCCTTTCGGGGGACGAACGGGGAGCTGTTTTTT. Amino acids: CASRAFRGTNGELFF.

This clone came up a few times. CDR3 amino acids: CAISEGTPDTQYF. The CDR3, as DNA: TGTGCCATCAGTGAGGGGACTCCAGATACGCAGTATTTT. This sequence joins TRBV10-3 and TRBJ2-3; D is possibly TRBD2 (6 bases). With 2 bases removed from V and 4 bases from J, the gap between germline ends came to 7 bases. Germline V gene data show CDR1 as ENHRY and CDR2 as SYGVKD. The CDR3 is 13 residues long.

V gene TRBV6-2 or TRBV6-3 combines with J gene TRBJ1-5; D remains ambiguous. There are 14 residues in the CDR3. Trimming took off 0 bases at V and 4 bases at J, with 7 bases between the two ends. Germline V lookup: CDR1 MNHEY, CDR2 SVGEGT. CDR3 loop: CASSYSEGNQPQHF. The CDR3 DNA reads as TGTGCCAGCAGTTACTCGGAGGGAAATCAGCCCCAGCATTTT.

The chain has TRBV28 and TRBJ1-5; D remains ambiguous. Germline values: CDR1 MDHEN, CDR2 SYDVKM. V lost 3 bases and J lost 0, with 9 bases in between. The CDR3 runs 15 residues. In nucleotides, the CDR3 is TGTGCCAGCAGTTTGTGGAAGTATAGCAATCAGCCCCAGCATTTT. As protein: CASSLWKYSNQPQHF.

The chain joins TRBV11-3 to TRBJ2-4; D is undetermined. Germline V gives CDR1 SGHNT, CDR2 YENEEA. This CDR3 has 11 amino acids. Trimming took 7 bases from V and 5 from J, leaving 6 bases between them. CDR3 residues: CASKAQNIQYF. In DNA, the CDR3 is TGTGCCAGCAAAGCGCAAAACATTCAGTACTTC.

J is TRBJ2-1 and V is TRBV30; 14 bases are a match to TRBD2. The CDR3 spans 14 residues. J gave up 7 bases and V 5 bases, and 4 bases lay outside the gene matches. Germline values: CDR1 GTSNPN, CDR2 SVGIG (reference sequence). The DNA for the CDR3 is TGTGCCTGGGCGGGACTAGCGGGAGTGAATGAGCAGTTCTTC. Encoded protein: CAWAGLAGVNEQFF.

The genes are TRBV2 and TRBJ2-6, with no clear D. The CDR3 sequence is 14 residues long. V lost 3 bases to trimming and J lost 0 bases, with 3 bases between them. CDR1 is SNHLY, CDR2 FYNNEI, per germline. The CDR3 bases are TGTGCCAGCAGTGAGGCCTCTGGGGCCAACGTCCTGACTTTC. It is translated as CASSEASGANVLTF.

The V gene is TRBV9, the J gene TRBJ1-2; D gene uncertain. Trimming pared 0 bases from V and 3 bases from J, leaving 12 bases between. CDR1 is SGDLS and CDR2 is YYNGEE in the germline V gene. This CDR3 is built from 15 residues. CDR3 protein: CASSVGRILDYGYTF. In nucleotides, the CDR3 is TGTGCCAGCAGCGTAGGTCGTATTCTCGACTATGGCTACACCTTC.

This clone was seen once. This rearrangement joins TRBV5-4 to TRBJ1-5, with D uncertain. This CDR3 has 12 residues. V gave up 2 bases and J gave up 5 bases, with 5 bases separating them. The germline gives CDR1 SGHNT, CDR2 YYREEE (reference sequence). The CDR3 coding sequence is TGTGCCAGCAGCTTACCCGATCAGCCCCAGCATTTT. Encoded protein: CASSLPDQPQHF.

The chain employs TRBV5-6 and TRBJ1-5; TRBD1 might be the D (6 bases). With 4 bases removed from V and 5 bases from J, the gap between germline ends came to 19 bases. The germline V gene has CDR1 SGHDT and CDR2 YYEEEE. The CDR3 is 16 residues long. The CDR3 region has the DNA TGTGCCAGCAGCCACCTTGGGGCAGGGGCTTATCAGCCCCAGCATTTT. Residues: CASSHLGAGAYQPQHF.

CDR3 residues: CASSRDASSYEQYV. CDR3 coding DNA: TGTGCCAGCAGCCGGGACGCCAGCTCCTACGAGCAGTACGTC. The chain uses TRBV2 and TRBJ2-7; D may be TRBD1 or TRBD2 (5 bases each). Looked up from germline, CDR1 is SNHLY and CDR2 is FYNNEI. The V and J ends lost 6 bases and 0 bases respectively, with 12 bases between them. This CDR3 is 14 amino acids long.

The rearrangement uses TRBV7-3 and TRBJ2-1, with 10 bases identical to TRBD2. The germline V gene has CDR1 SGHTA and CDR2 FQGTGA. This CDR3 has 15 residues. With V trimmed by 5 bases and J by 4 bases, 5 bases remained unmatched. The CDR3 region is CASSPLAGAYNEQFF. The CDR3 coding sequence is TGTGCCAGCAGCCCGCTAGCGGGAGCATACAATGAGCAGTTCTTC.

This clone is a singleton in its sample. The DNA for the CDR3 is TGTGCCTGGACCCCATCCGGACTAGACGACATTCAGTACTTC. Protein: CAWTPSGLDDIQYF. V gene TRBV30 combines with J gene TRBJ2-4; TRBD2 matches 7 bases. The V and J ends lost 4 bases and 8 bases, in that order; junction bases with no gene match: 11. This CDR3 comprises 14 residues. Germline V gives CDR1 GTSNPN, CDR2 SVGIG (reference sequence).

V usage is TRBV4-1 and J usage is TRBJ2-5; 10 bases are a match to TRBD1. This CDR3 has 15 residues. V dropped 1 base and J dropped 11; count of bases not matched to a gene: 10. CDR1 and CDR2 from the germline V gene are MGHRA and YSYEKL. Written as DNA, the CDR3 is TGCGCCAGCAGCCAAGTCCGACAGGGGGCCCGGGGTCAGTACTTC. Translated, it gives CASSQVRQGARGQYF.

This clone occurred once. CDR3 bases: TGTGCCAGTAGTATCCCGGGACAGTGGACCGCACCCCTCCACTTT. It translates to CASSIPGQWTAPLHF. V usage is TRBV19 and J usage is TRBJ1-6, with 7 bases fitting TRBD1. With 3 bases clipped from V and 11 bases from J, the junction kept 10 bases outside the gene matches. The CDR3 sequence is 15 residues long. Germline lookup yields CDR1 LNHDA and CDR2 SQIVND (reference sequence).

This clone was seen once. V gene TRBV28 combines with J gene TRBJ1-3, with D uncertain. CDR1 and CDR2 from the germline V gene are MDHEN and SYDVKM. This CDR3 comprises 12 residues. V lost 3 bases to trimming and J lost 8 bases, with 8 bases between them. The CDR3 DNA is TGTGCCAGCAGTTTCTTCGGGGACACCATATATTTT. This gives the protein CASSFFGDTIYF.

The chain employs TRBV5-1 and TRBJ1-1, with TRBD1 identical over 9 bases. The V segment lost 5 bases and the J segment 4 bases; nucleotides outside the gene matches: 12. Germline CDR1 and CDR2: SGHRS and YFSETQ. The CDR3 sequence is 16 residues long. DNA of the CDR3: TGCGCCAGCAGATTCACAGGGGGCGGGATGTCCACTGAAGCTTTCTTT. Its translation: CASRFTGGGMSTEAFF.

The rearrangement joins TRBV7-2 to TRBJ2-3; 8 bases map to TRBD2. Losses at the gene ends were 4 bases for V and 3 bases for J; bases not matched to a gene: 3. Germline V gives CDR1 SGHTA, CDR2 FQGNSA. The CDR3 length is 14 residues. This CDR3 is CASSSGLATDTQYF. CDR3 nucleotides: TGTGCCAGCAGCTCCGGACTAGCAACAGATACGCAGTATTTT. Filled out from reference TRBV7-2 and TRBJ2-3, the complete variable domain reads GAGVSQSPSNKVTEKGKDVELRCDPISGHTALYWYRQSLGQGLEFLIYFQGNSAPDKSGLPSDRFSAERTGGSVSTLTIQRTQQEDSAVYLCASSSGLATDTQYFGPGTRLTVL.

This clone was observed a handful of times. The chain recombines TRBV10-1 with TRBJ1-6; 9 nucleotides align to TRBD1. Looked up from germline, CDR1 is WNHNN and CDR2 is SYGVQD (reference sequence). V shed 5 bases, J shed 10 bases, and the junction held 6 bases outside the gene matches. The CDR3 has 14 residues. The CDR3 spells CASSPGQGRSPLHF. The CDR3, as DNA: TGCGCCAGCAGTCCGGGACAGGGTCGGTCACCCCTCCACTTT.

The CDR3 here is CASSPGEGGGYTF. CDR3 bases: TGTGCCAGCAGCCCTGGGGAGGGGGGAGGCTACACCTTC. The V gene is TRBV13, the J gene TRBJ1-2; possible D gene TRBD1, 6 bases. The CDR3 has 13 amino acids. Germline lookup yields CDR1 PRHDT and CDR2 FYEKMQ (reference sequence). The ends were cut back, 5 bases at V and 8 bases at J, with 15 bases in the middle.

The chain combines TRBV28 with TRBJ2-1, with 7 bases fitting TRBD2. The CDR3 spans 17 residues. Germline V gives CDR1 MDHEN, CDR2 SYDVKM. The junction had 10 bases not matched to a gene; V was cut back by 5 bases and J by 0 bases. The CDR3 DNA sequence: TGTGCCAGCAGTCTAATCTTAGCGGGTTCCTCCTACAATGAGCAGTTCTTC. Its translation: CASSLILAGSSYNEQFF. The entire variable domain, with the rest obtained from reference TRBV28 and TRBJ2-1, is as follows: DVKVTQSSRYLVKRTGEKVFLECVQDMDHENMFWYRQDPGLGLRLIYFSYDVKMKEKGDIPEGYSVSREKKERFSLILESASTNQTSMYLCASSLILAGSSYNEQFFGPGTRLTVL.

J is TRBJ1-2 and V is TRBV5-1, with D maybe TRBD1 (5 bases). The germline V and J ends were trimmed by 4 bases and 4 bases, with 17 bases remaining between them. Germline V gives CDR1 SGHRS, CDR2 YFSETQ. The CDR3 runs to 15 residues. The CDR3 region is CASSPAGTLAYGYTF. CDR3 in DNA: TGCGCCAGCAGCCCGGCCGGGACCTTGGCCTATGGCTACACCTTC.

The V call is TRBV24-1, the J call TRBJ2-6; the match to TRBD1 covers 8 bases. V was clipped by 4 bases and J by 0 bases; unmatched bases: 10. CDR1 KGHDR and CDR2 SFDVKD come from the germline V gene. The CDR3 extends over 19 amino acids. CDR3 coding DNA: TGTGCCACCAGTGACTGGACAGGGCCGATCCACTCTGGGGCCAACGTCCTGACTTTC. Its translation: CATSDWTGPIHSGANVLTF.

This chain links TRBV12-5 with TRBJ1-1; 11 bases match TRBD1. This CDR3 has 13 residues. In germline, CDR1 is LGHNT, CDR2 FRNRAP. V was pared by 6 bases and J by 6 bases, with 3 bases of the junction left unmatched. CDR3 DNA sequence: TGTGCTAGTGGCGAGGACAGGGGGCCTGAAGCTTTCTTT. Its protein product is CASGEDRGPEAFF.

V is TRBV7-3 and J is TRBJ2-2; the D is unclear. The V gene's germline CDR1 is SGHTA and CDR2 FQGTGA. V was trimmed by 0 bases and J by 4 bases, leaving 6 bases between them. This CDR3 has 14 amino acids. The chain's CDR3 is CASSLTESTGELFF. In DNA, the CDR3 is TGTGCCAGCAGCTTAACAGAGAGCACCGGGGAGCTGTTTTTT.